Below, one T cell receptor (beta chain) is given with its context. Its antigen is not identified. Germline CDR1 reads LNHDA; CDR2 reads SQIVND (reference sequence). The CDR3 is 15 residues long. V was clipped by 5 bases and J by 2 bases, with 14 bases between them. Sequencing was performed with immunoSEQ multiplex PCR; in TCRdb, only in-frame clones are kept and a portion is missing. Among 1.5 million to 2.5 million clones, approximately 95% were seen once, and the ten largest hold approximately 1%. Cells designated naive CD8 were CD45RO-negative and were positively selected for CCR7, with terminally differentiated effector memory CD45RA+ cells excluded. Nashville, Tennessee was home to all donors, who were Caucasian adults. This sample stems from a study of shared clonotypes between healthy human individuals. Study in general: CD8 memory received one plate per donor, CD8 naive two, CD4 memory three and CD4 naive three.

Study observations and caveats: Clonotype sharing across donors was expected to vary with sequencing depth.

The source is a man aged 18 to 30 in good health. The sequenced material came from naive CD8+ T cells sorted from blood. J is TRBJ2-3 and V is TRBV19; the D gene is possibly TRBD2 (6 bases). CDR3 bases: TGTGCCAGTAGTGGGACTTCATACAACACAGATACGCAGTATTTT. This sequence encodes CASSGTSYNTDTQYF. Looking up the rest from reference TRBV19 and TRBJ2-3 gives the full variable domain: DGGITQSPKYLFRKEGQNVTLSCEQNLNHDAMYWYRQDPGQGLRLIYYSQIVNDFQKGDIAEGYSVSREKKESFPLTVTSAQKNPTAFYLCASSGTSYNTDTQYFGPGTRLTVL.